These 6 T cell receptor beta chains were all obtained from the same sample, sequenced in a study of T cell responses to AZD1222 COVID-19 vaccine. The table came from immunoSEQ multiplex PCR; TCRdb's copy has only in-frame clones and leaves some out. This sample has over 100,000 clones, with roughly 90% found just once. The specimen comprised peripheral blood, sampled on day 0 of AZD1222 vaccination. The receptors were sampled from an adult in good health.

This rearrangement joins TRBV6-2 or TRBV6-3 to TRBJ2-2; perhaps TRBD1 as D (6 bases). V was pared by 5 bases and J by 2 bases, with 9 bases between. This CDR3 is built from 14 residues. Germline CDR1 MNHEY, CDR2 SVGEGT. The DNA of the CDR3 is TGTGCCAGCAGTATAGGGGGTAACACCGGGGAGCTGTTTTTT. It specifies CASSIGGNTGELFF.

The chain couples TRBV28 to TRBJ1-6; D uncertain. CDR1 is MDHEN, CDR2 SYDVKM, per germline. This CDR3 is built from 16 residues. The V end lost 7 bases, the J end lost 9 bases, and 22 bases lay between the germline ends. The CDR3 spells CASTKTRVAVISPLHF. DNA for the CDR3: TGTGCCAGCACCAAAACGAGGGTGGCAGTGATTTCACCCCTCCACTTT.

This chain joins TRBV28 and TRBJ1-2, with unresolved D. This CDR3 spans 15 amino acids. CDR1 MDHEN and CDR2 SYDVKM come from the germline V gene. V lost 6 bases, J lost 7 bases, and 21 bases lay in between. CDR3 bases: TGTGCCAGCAGAAGCGGAGGGATACGTATGGGTGGCTACACCTTC. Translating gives CASRSGGIRMGGYTF.

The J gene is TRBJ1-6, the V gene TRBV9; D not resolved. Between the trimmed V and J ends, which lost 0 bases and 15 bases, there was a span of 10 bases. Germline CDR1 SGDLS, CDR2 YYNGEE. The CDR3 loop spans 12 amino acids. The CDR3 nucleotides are TGTGCCAGCAGCGTAGGGAAAGAGAGCCTCCACTTT. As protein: CASSVGKESLHF.

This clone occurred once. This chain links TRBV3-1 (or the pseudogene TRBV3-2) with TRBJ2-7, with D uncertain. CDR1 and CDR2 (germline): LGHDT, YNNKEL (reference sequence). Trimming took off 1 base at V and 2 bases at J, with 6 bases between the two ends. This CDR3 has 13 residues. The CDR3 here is CASSQAGAYEQYF. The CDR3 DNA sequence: TGTGCCAGCAGCCAAGCTGGAGCCTACGAGCAGTACTTC.

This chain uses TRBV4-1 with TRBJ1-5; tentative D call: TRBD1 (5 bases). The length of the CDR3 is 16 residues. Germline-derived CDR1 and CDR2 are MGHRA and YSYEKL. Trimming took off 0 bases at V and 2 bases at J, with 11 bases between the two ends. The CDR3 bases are TGCGCCAGCAGCCAAGAGGGGCACGGGGGCAATCAGCCCCAGCATTTT. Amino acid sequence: CASSQEGHGGNQPQHF.